Listed here are 28 T cell receptor beta chains from one sample, sequenced in a study of shared clonotypes between healthy human individuals. Terminally differentiated effector memory CD45RA+ cells were excluded by CCR7 positive selection of CD45RO-negative cells. Here immunoSEQ multiplex PCR was the method, and the copy in TCRdb shows in-frame clones only, minus some. The data hold 1.5 million to 2.5 million clones, with approximately 94% observed a single time. Sequenced sample: naive CD8+ T cells sorted from blood. The origin of the receptors is a man between 18 and 29 years old in good health.

The J gene is TRBJ2-1, the V gene TRBV15, with no clear D. V was shortened by 3 bases and J by 0 bases, with 18 bases between the two germline ends. CDR3 length: 18 amino acids. Per the germline V gene, CDR1 is LNHNV and CDR2 is YYDKDF (reference sequence). CDR3 loop: CATSRAIVAESSYNEQFF. The CDR3 DNA reads TGTGCCACCAGCAGGGCGATCGTGGCGGAGAGCTCCTACAATGAGCAGTTCTTC.

V usage is TRBV30 and J usage is TRBJ2-7; no clear D. This CDR3 is built from 12 residues. Germline CDR1 and CDR2: GTSNPN and SVGIG (reference sequence). V shed 3 bases and J shed 6 bases, with 12 bases lying between them. The CDR3: CAWRGLTSEQYF. The CDR3 region has the DNA TGTGCCTGGAGAGGGCTTACGAGCGAGCAGTACTTC.

This rearrangement joins TRBV29-1 to TRBJ2-2, with 11 positions matching TRBD1. V lost 0 bases to trimming and J lost 6 bases; unmatched junction nucleotides: 6. The CDR3 is 16 residues long. Germline loops: CDR1 SQVTM, CDR2 ANQGSEA. The DNA for the CDR3 is TGCAGCGTTGAAGATCGGACAGGGGGCGCTTCCGGGGAGCTGTTTTTT. Translating it yields CSVEDRTGGASGELFF.

The V gene is TRBV7-8, the J gene TRBJ1-1; D not resolved. Per germline, CDR1 SGHVS and CDR2 FQNEAQ. The ends were cut back, 5 bases at V and 5 bases at J, with 15 bases in the middle. The CDR3 loop spans 14 amino acids. DNA of the CDR3: TGTGCCAGCAGCGCTAAGGAGGCGTGGACTGAAGCTTTCTTT. Encoded protein: CASSAKEAWTEAFF.

Notes on this clone: At one of its ends the junction is not consistent with the germline gene, which may arise from a read error. The V call is TRBV11-2, the J call TRBJ1-1; D gene unclear. This CDR3 is built from 14 residues. Germline values: CDR1 SGHAT, CDR2 FQNNGV. CDR3 in amino acids: CASNLHRGNTEAFF. The CDR3, as DNA: TGTGCCAGCAACTTACACCGGGGGAACACTGAAGCTTTCTTT.

J is TRBJ2-7 and V is TRBV29-1; possibly TRBD2 for D (5 bases). Trimming pared 6 bases from V and 6 bases from J, leaving 12 bases between. Germline loops: CDR1 SQVTM, CDR2 ANQGSEA. CDR3 length: 11 residues. The CDR3 is CSVERRGEQYF. In nucleotides, the CDR3 is TGCAGCGTGGAGCGTCGGGGCGAGCAGTACTTC.

The chain joins TRBV27 to TRBJ1-6; no firm D call. Trimming pared 4 bases from V and 0 bases from J, leaving 13 bases between. Germline-derived CDR1 and CDR2 are MNHEY and SMNVEV (reference sequence). The CDR3 sequence is 17 residues long. Written as DNA, the CDR3 is TGTGCCAGCAGTTATGTTGTCCCGAGCTCCTATAATTCACCCCTCCACTTT. It specifies CASSYVVPSSYNSPLHF.

The chain combines TRBV6-5 with TRBJ2-1; tentatively, D is TRBD1 (5 bases). Trimming took off 8 bases at V and 8 bases at J, with 22 bases between the two ends. The germline CDR1 and CDR2 sequences are MNHEY and SVGAGI. The CDR3 length is 15 residues. The CDR3 loop reads CASAQVPEAWDEQFF. The CDR3 DNA sequence: TGTGCCAGCGCACAGGTCCCAGAGGCTTGGGATGAGCAGTTCTTC.

This sequence joins TRBV6-6 and TRBJ2-7; D gene ambiguous. CDR1 and CDR2 (germline): MNHNY, SVGAGI (reference sequence). The CDR3 loop spans 16 amino acids. V gave up 0 bases and J gave up 0 bases, with 12 bases separating them. The CDR3 bases are TGTGCCAGCAGTTACTCGCCAGACGCGAGCTCCTACGAGCAGTACTTC. Protein: CASSYSPDASSYEQYF.

The chain links TRBV27 to TRBJ2-7; 7 bases are shared with TRBD1. This CDR3 contains 15 residues. Germline V gene sequence: CDR1 MNHEY, CDR2 SMNVEV (reference sequence). Trimming removed 7 bases from V and 4 bases from J; junction bases left unmatched: 13. This chain's CDR3 is CASTIRQGNWYEQYF. As DNA, the CDR3 is TGTGCCAGCACCATAAGACAGGGAAATTGGTACGAGCAGTACTTC.

V usage is TRBV7-9 and J usage is TRBJ2-7, with TRBD2 matching 11 bases. V lost 4 bases and J lost 3; bases outside the gene matches: 5. This CDR3 region has 15 residues. Germline CDR1 SEHNR, CDR2 FQNEAQ (reference sequence). This chain's CDR3 is CASSSGLAGYYEQYF. As DNA, the CDR3 is TGTGCCAGCAGCTCCGGACTAGCGGGTTACTACGAGCAGTACTTC.

In DNA, the CDR3 is TGTGCCTGGAGTTGGGGAAAGGGGTCCTACGAGCAGTACTTC. Its protein is CAWSWGKGSYEQYF. The chain links TRBV30 to TRBJ2-7, with D tentatively TRBD1 (5 bases). The CDR3 contains 14 residues. Germline CDR1 GTSNPN, CDR2 SVGIG (reference sequence). Deletions cut 2 bases from V and 1 base from J, with 12 bases between.

CDR3 protein: CAISEVPGVNTEAFF. The CDR3 DNA follows: TGTGCCATCAGTGAGGTCCCTGGGGTGAACACTGAAGCTTTCTTT. This chain connects TRBV10-3 to TRBJ1-1; D not resolved. This CDR3 has 15 amino acids. Looked up from germline, CDR1 is ENHRY and CDR2 is SYGVKD. V was clipped by 2 bases and J by 0 bases, with 10 bases between them.

The chain couples TRBV30 to TRBJ2-1; D might be TRBD2 (6 bases). The CDR3 extends over 14 amino acids. Trimming took off 4 bases at V and 9 bases at J, with 19 bases between the two ends. The germline V gene encodes CDR1 GTSNPN and CDR2 SVGIG (reference sequence). CDR3: CAWMDGREEAEQFF. The CDR3 bases are TGTGCCTGGATGGATGGCAGGGAGGAGGCTGAGCAGTTCTTC. The full variable domain, in which reference TRBV30 and TRBJ2-1 provide the parts outside the CDR3, is SQTIHQWPATLVQPVGSPLSLECTVEGTSNPNLYWYRQAAGRGLQLLFYSVGIGQISSEVPQNLSASRPQDRQFILSSKKLLLSDSGFYLCAWMDGREEAEQFFGPGTRLTVL.

The chain joins TRBV28 to TRBJ1-5; TRBD1 aligns across 8 bases. The CDR3 contains 14 residues. The V gene end was trimmed by 6 bases and the J gene end by 5 bases; junction bases not matched to a gene: 6. CDR1 and CDR2 (germline): MDHEN, SYDVKM. The CDR3 bases are TGTGCCAGCAGCTTCCAGGGGGCGGATCAGCCCCAGCATTTT. Protein: CASSFQGADQPQHF.

The chain employs TRBV9 and TRBJ2-1; TRBD1 matches 11 bases. V was clipped by 0 bases and J by 6 bases; unmatched bases: 2. This CDR3 comprises 15 residues. Germline V gene lookup returns CDR1 SGDLS and CDR2 YYNGEE. DNA of the CDR3: TGTGCCAGCAGCGTAGTGGGACAGGGGGGCAATGAGCAGTTCTTC. Translation: CASSVVGQGGNEQFF.

CDR3 amino acids: CAIRDPGSNQPQHF. For the CDR3, the DNA is TGTGCCATCAGGGACCCCGGAAGCAATCAGCCCCAGCATTTT. The V and J genes are TRBV10-3 and TRBJ1-5; no reliable D call. Trimming stripped 6 bases from V and 1 base from J, with 10 bases between. Germline CDR1 and CDR2: ENHRY and SYGVKD. This CDR3 has 14 amino acids.

The genes are TRBV5-4 and TRBJ2-2; D possibly corresponds to TRBD2 (5 bases). The CDR3 is 14 residues long. Between the trimmed V and J ends, which lost 4 bases and 5 bases, there was a span of 12 bases. Per germline, CDR1 SGHNT and CDR2 YYREEE (reference sequence). DNA of the CDR3: TGTGCCAGCAGCCCCGCCTCGGGGACCGGGGAGCTGTTTTTT. Its protein is CASSPASGTGELFF.

The chain recombines TRBV19 with TRBJ1-5; D is possibly TRBD1 (5 bases). The CDR3 consists of 15 residues. Germline V CDR1 and CDR2: LNHDA, SQIVND (reference sequence). V was clipped by 7 bases and J by 0 bases, with 13 bases between them. The CDR3 coding sequence is TGTGCCAGTAATTGGGGGGTAGATAGCAATCAGCCCCAGCATTTT. It codes for CASNWGVDSNQPQHF.

V is TRBV4-3 and J is TRBJ2-1; D unclear. Germline CDR1 LGHNA, CDR2 YSLEER. Trimming cost V 7 bases and J 5 bases, with 18 bases left between them. The CDR3 totals 15 residues. The CDR3 region has the DNA TGCGCCAGCACCCAGTCTGTACTCCTACACAATGAGCAGTTCTTC. It encodes CASTQSVLLHNEQFF.

The gene calls are TRBV7-9 and TRBJ1-2, with D perhaps matching TRBD1 (5 bases). The germline V gene encodes CDR1 SEHNR and CDR2 FQNEAQ (reference sequence). Deletions cut 4 bases from V and 8 bases from J, with 11 bases between. This CDR3 region has 12 residues. The CDR3 loop is CASSSDTGGYTF. The CDR3 coding sequence is TGTGCCAGCAGCTCAGACACAGGAGGCTACACCTTC.

The gene calls are TRBV7-9 and TRBJ2-3; D remains unclear. The CDR3 loop spans 13 amino acids. Germline CDR1 and CDR2: SEHNR and FQNEAQ (reference sequence). V lost 5 bases and J 0 bases, leaving 6 bases between the germline ends. The CDR3 region is CASSPISTDTQYF. The CDR3 DNA reads TGTGCCAGCAGCCCGATAAGCACAGATACGCAGTATTTT.

The chain combines TRBV5-1 with TRBJ2-7; TRBD1 is a possible D gene (5 bases). CDR1 is SGHRS, CDR2 YFSETQ, per germline. The CDR3 is 15 amino acids. The V gene lost 2 bases and the J gene lost 5 bases, with 17 bases spanning the gap. CDR3 nucleotide sequence: TGCGCCAGCAGCTTATCACCCTGGGGCCAGAACGAGCAGTACTTC. This gives the protein CASSLSPWGQNEQYF.

As DNA, the CDR3 is TGCAGCGGGGACAGGGGTTCGGGCACTGAAGCTTTCTTT. This gives the protein CSGDRGSGTEAFF. The rearrangement links TRBV29-1 to TRBJ1-1; 10 bases are shared with TRBD1. In germline, CDR1 is SQVTM, CDR2 ANQGSEA. The CDR3 covers 13 residues. V shed 7 bases, J shed 4 bases, and the junction held 6 bases outside the gene matches.

The J gene is TRBJ2-5, the V gene TRBV27; 14 bases map to TRBD2. From germline, CDR1 is MNHEY and CDR2 SMNVEV (reference sequence). The length of the CDR3 is 16 residues. V shed 4 bases and J 3 bases; nucleotides not matched to a gene: 4. The CDR3 sequence is CASSWRLAGGKETQYF. The CDR3 nucleotides read TGTGCCAGCAGTTGGAGACTAGCGGGGGGGAAAGAGACCCAGTACTTC.

The rearrangement links TRBV11-1 to TRBJ1-4; D unresolved. The V gene lost 1 base and the J gene lost 3 bases, with 18 bases spanning the gap. Germline V CDR1 and CDR2: SGHAT, FQDESV (reference sequence). The CDR3 has 18 amino acids. CDR3 in DNA: TGTGCCAGCAGCTTAGGGTACGTTCCGGGTACGTCTAATGAAAAACTGTTTTTT. Residues: CASSLGYVPGTSNEKLFF. The whole variable domain, remainder taken from reference TRBV11-1 and TRBJ1-4, is EAEVAQSPRYKITEKSQAVAFWCDPISGHATLYWYRQILGQGPELLVQFQDESVVDDSQLPKDRFSAERLKGVDSTLKIQPAELGDSAMYLCASSLGYVPGTSNEKLFFGSGTQLSVL.

V usage is TRBV2 and J usage is TRBJ2-5; 7 nucleotides align to TRBD2. J gave up 3 bases and V 4 bases, and 5 bases lay outside the gene matches. Germline V gene data show CDR1 as SNHLY and CDR2 as FYNNEI. The CDR3 runs 14 residues. In DNA form, the CDR3 reads TGTGCCAGCAGTGGAAGGGGAGGGGAAGAGACCCAGTACTTC. This encodes CASSGRGGEETQYF.

The chain uses TRBV27 and TRBJ2-7, with D possibly being TRBD1 or TRBD2 (6 bases each). V dropped 3 bases and J dropped 7 bases, with 13 bases sitting between them. Per germline, CDR1 MNHEY and CDR2 SMNVEV (reference sequence). The length of the CDR3 is 13 residues. The CDR3 is CASSFFGGGEQYF. In DNA, the CDR3 is TGTGCCAGCAGTTTCTTCGGGGGCGGGGAGCAGTACTTC.